The 29 T cell receptor beta chains below all came from one sample that was sequenced in a study of glioma-infiltrating T cells after dendritic cell vaccination. Generated by immunoSEQ multiplex PCR, the TCRdb table keeps only in-frame clones and is missing some. The profile shows about 82,000 clones, under 85% of them singletons. Stated time point: after dendritic cell vaccination, including at tumor progression/relapse. The input for sequencing was blood, taken after dendritic cell vaccination. These receptors originate from a human donor with glioblastoma.

The CDR3 bases are TGTGCCTGGAGTGTACAGACAGGCTACGAGCAGTACTTC. Translated: CAWSVQTGYEQYF. The genes are TRBV30 and TRBJ2-7; D possibly corresponds to TRBD1 (6 bases). CDR1 GTSNPN and CDR2 SVGIG come from the germline V gene (reference sequence). The CDR3 length is 13 residues. V shed 0 bases and J shed 3 bases, with 9 bases lying between them.

The chain recombines TRBV10-2 with TRBJ1-2, with 12 bases matching TRBD1. The V and J ends lost 6 bases and 7 bases, in that order; junction bases with no gene match: 9. The germline V gene has CDR1 WSHSY and CDR2 SAAADI. This CDR3 has 15 residues. CDR3 DNA sequence: TGCGCCAGCAGGCCTTCAGGGACAGGGGGCTTTGGCTACACCTTC. Protein product: CASRPSGTGGFGYTF.

This clone appeared a single time. The chain joins TRBV2 to TRBJ2-2; 7 bases map to TRBD1. CDR1 is SNHLY, CDR2 FYNNEI, per germline. The V gene end was trimmed by 3 bases and the J gene end by 9 bases; junction bases not matched to a gene: 16. The CDR3 has 17 amino acids. The CDR3 is CASSDSRGSVLSRELFF. The CDR3 coding sequence is TGTGCCAGCAGTGATTCCAGGGGGTCCGTACTGAGTAGGGAGCTGTTTTTT.

V gene TRBV2 combines with J gene TRBJ1-2; maybe TRBD1 (6 bases). The germline V gene encodes CDR1 SNHLY and CDR2 FYNNEI. The length of the CDR3 is 13 residues. With 1 base removed from V and 4 bases from J, the gap between germline ends came to 7 bases. Here the CDR3 reads CASSEETGYGYTF. In nucleotides, the CDR3 is TGTGCCAGCAGTGAAGAGACAGGCTATGGCTACACCTTC.

V gene TRBV5-1 combines with J gene TRBJ1-4; no clear D. V was trimmed by 4 bases and J by 8 bases, leaving 15 bases between them. Germline CDR1 reads SGHRS; CDR2 reads YFSETQ. The CDR3 runs to 14 residues. CDR3 amino acids: CASSPGGIGEKLFF. Here the CDR3 DNA reads TGCGCCAGCAGCCCTGGCGGGATAGGCGAAAAACTGTTTTTT.

This rearrangement joins TRBV5-6 to TRBJ2-1; D might be TRBD2 (5 bases). Germline V gene data show CDR1 as SGHDT and CDR2 as YYEEEE. The CDR3 is made up of 15 amino acids. V gave up 4 bases and J gave up 2 bases, with 13 bases separating them. CDR3 bases: TGTGCCAGCAGCCCATTACTAGAGGCCTACAATGAGCAGTTCTTC. Translating gives CASSPLLEAYNEQFF.

The rearrangement uses TRBV29-1 and TRBJ1-1; D might be TRBD1 (6 bases). CDR1 SQVTM and CDR2 ANQGSEA come from the germline V gene. V dropped 2 bases and J dropped 2 bases, with 15 bases sitting between them. This CDR3 is built from 15 residues. CDR3 nucleotide sequence: TGCAGCGTTGAAAGTTATGGACAGTTCAACACTGAAGCTTTCTTT. Translation: CSVESYGQFNTEAFF.

As concerns this clone: One junction end disagrees with the germline gene, perhaps due to a read error. This chain uses TRBV9 with TRBJ2-2, with TRBD2 matching 13 bases. This CDR3 has 16 amino acids. Germline values: CDR1 SGDLS, CDR2 YYNGEE. The CDR3 spells CASSATSGGNPGELFF. Written as DNA, the CDR3 is TGTGCCAGCAGCGCGACTAGCGGGGGGAACCCCGGGGAGCTGTTTTTT.

The rearrangement uses TRBV5-1 and TRBJ1-1, with 9 bases that match TRBD1. CDR1 and CDR2 (germline): SGHRS, YFSETQ. V shed 4 bases and J 0 bases; nucleotides not matched to a gene: 4. The CDR3 is 15 amino acids. DNA for the CDR3: TGCGCCAGCAGCATCGGGACAGGGATGAACACTGAAGCTTTCTTT. Translation: CASSIGTGMNTEAFF.

The chain has TRBV9 and TRBJ1-3, with 8 bases aligning to TRBD1. CDR1 SGDLS and CDR2 YYNGEE come from the germline V gene. CDR3 length equals 17 residues. The J segment lost 1 base and the V segment lost 3 bases, leaving 9 bases of the junction unmatched. CDR3 sequence reads: CASSENPGQESGNTIYF. CDR3 bases: TGTGCCAGCAGCGAGAATCCGGGACAGGAGTCTGGAAACACCATATATTTT.

The V gene is TRBV19, the J gene TRBJ1-1, with unresolved D. V was clipped by 5 bases and J by 0 bases, with 13 bases between them. The CDR3 loop spans 15 amino acids. Germline CDR1 reads LNHDA; CDR2 reads SQIVND (reference sequence). The CDR3 region is CASSGYQEVNTEAFF. CDR3 DNA sequence: TGTGCCAGTAGTGGTTACCAGGAAGTGAACACTGAAGCTTTCTTT.

The rearrangement joins TRBV5-1 to TRBJ1-4, with D possibly being TRBD1 (6 bases). The CDR3 is 15 amino acids. The V end lost 4 bases, the J end lost 4 bases, and 14 bases lay between the germline ends. Germline CDR1 SGHRS, CDR2 YFSETQ. The CDR3 nucleotides read TGCGCCAGCAGCATGGGGGGCGTCGGTAATGAAAAACTGTTTTTT. This translates into CASSMGGVGNEKLFF. The variable domain in full, with the rest retrieved from reference TRBV5-1 and TRBJ1-4, is KAGVTQTPRYLIKTRGQQVTLSCSPISGHRSVSWYQQTPGQGLQFLFEYFSETQRNKGNFPGRFSGRQFSNSRSEMNVSTLELGDSALYLCASSMGGVGNEKLFFGSGTQLSVL.

The V gene is TRBV7-9, the J gene TRBJ2-2; the D gene is possibly TRBD2 (6 bases). V lost 7 bases, J lost 5 bases, and 8 bases lay in between. The CDR3 is 12 residues long. Germline values: CDR1 SEHNR, CDR2 FQNEAQ (reference sequence). The CDR3 DNA sequence: TGTGCCAGCAACGGGGGAACCGGGGAGCTGTTTTTT. Protein product: CASNGGTGELFF.

J is TRBJ1-6 and V is TRBV2; D is possibly TRBD1 (6 bases). The V end lost 6 bases, the J end lost 7 bases, and 10 bases lay between the germline ends. The germline V gene has CDR1 SNHLY and CDR2 FYNNEI. The CDR3 extends over 13 amino acids. The chain's CDR3 is CASRTGNNSPLHF. In DNA, the CDR3 is TGTGCCAGCAGAACAGGGAACAATTCACCCCTCCACTTT. Supplemented by reference TRBV2 and TRBJ1-6, the full variable domain reads EPEVTQTPSHQVTQMGQEVILRCVPISNHLYFYWYRQILGQKVEFLVSFYNNEISEKSEIFDDQFSVERPDGSNFTLKIRSTKLEDSAMYFCASRTGNNSPLHFGNGTRLTVT.

V and J are TRBV18 and TRBJ1-5; the D is unclear. Per germline, CDR1 KGHSH and CDR2 LQKENI. CDR3 length equals 13 residues. V dropped 2 bases and J dropped 4 bases, with 6 bases sitting between them. The CDR3 coding sequence is TGTGCCAGCTCACCAGACGGGAATCAGCCCCAGCATTTT. Protein product: CASSPDGNQPQHF.

V gene TRBV2 combines with J gene TRBJ1-4; the D is unclear. V was shortened by 4 bases and J by 4 bases, with 10 bases between the two germline ends. CDR1 is SNHLY and CDR2 is FYNNEI in the germline V gene. The CDR3 consists of 14 residues. The CDR3 reads CASSGDIDNEKLFF. The CDR3 nucleotides read TGTGCCAGCAGTGGTGACATCGATAATGAAAAACTGTTTTTT.

In this sample, this clone turned up a few times. The V call is TRBV5-6, the J call TRBJ1-4, with TRBD1 as a possible D gene (6 bases). The CDR3 has 14 residues. Germline V lookup: CDR1 SGHDT, CDR2 YYEEEE. The V end was cut by 0 bases, the J end by 4 bases, with 7 bases between. Here the CDR3 reads CASSLGTDNEKLFF. The DNA for the CDR3 is TGTGCCAGCAGCTTGGGGACAGATAATGAAAAACTGTTTTTT.

The J gene is TRBJ2-3, the V gene TRBV5-1; 8 bases are a match to TRBD1. From germline, CDR1 is SGHRS and CDR2 YFSETQ. The CDR3 sequence is 16 residues long. The trim removed 4 bases at V and 4 bases at J, leaving 11 bases unmatched. The CDR3 sequence is CASSTTRGRGADTQYF. Written as DNA, the CDR3 is TGCGCCAGCAGCACCACCAGGGGGCGCGGGGCAGATACGCAGTATTTT.

V usage is TRBV29-1 and J usage is TRBJ2-3; 9 bases are a match to TRBD2. The CDR3 runs to 16 residues. V dropped 3 bases and J dropped 0; count of bases not matched to a gene: 7. Germline-derived CDR1 and CDR2 are SQVTM and ANQGSEA. CDR3 loop: CSVEEGLAGSTDTQYF. As DNA, the CDR3 is TGCAGCGTTGAGGAAGGGCTAGCGGGAAGCACAGATACGCAGTATTTT.

This clone has more than one count but fewer than ten. The rearrangement uses TRBV6-5 and TRBJ1-4; D might be TRBD1 (6 bases). Trimming removed 8 bases from V and 2 bases from J, with 12 bases in between. The CDR3 sequence is 14 residues long. Germline loops: CDR1 MNHEY, CDR2 SVGAGI. CDR3 loop: CASSPGHTNEKLFF. The CDR3 DNA is TGTGCCAGCTCCCCGGGACACACTAATGAAAAACTGTTTTTT.

CDR3 loop: CASSQGLAYNEQFF. CDR3 DNA: TGCGCCAGCAGCCAAGGACTAGCGTACAATGAGCAGTTCTTC. The chain is built from TRBV4-1 and TRBJ2-1, with 8 bases identical to TRBD2. This CDR3 contains 14 residues. With V trimmed by 1 base and J by 4 bases, 0 bases remained unmatched. The germline gives CDR1 MGHRA, CDR2 YSYEKL.

The genes are TRBV7-2 and TRBJ1-1, with D possibly matching TRBD1 (5 bases). With 1 base removed from V and 1 base from J, the gap between germline ends came to 7 bases. Germline assignment: CDR1 SGHTA and CDR2 FQGNSA. This CDR3 contains 14 residues. CDR3: CASSLGTGNTEAFF. In DNA form, the CDR3 reads TGTGCCAGCAGCTTAGGAACAGGGAACACTGAAGCTTTCTTT.

This chain uses TRBV11-1 with TRBJ1-1; tentatively, D is TRBD1 (6 bases). Trimming removed 3 bases from V and 7 bases from J, with 12 bases in between. Germline V gene lookup returns CDR1 SGHAT and CDR2 FQDESV (reference sequence). The CDR3 sequence is 13 residues long. CDR3 amino acids: CASSFEGQNEAFF. Here the CDR3 DNA reads TGTGCCAGCAGCTTCGAAGGACAGAATGAAGCTTTCTTT. Drawing the rest from reference TRBV11-1 and TRBJ1-1, the complete variable domain is EAEVAQSPRYKITEKSQAVAFWCDPISGHATLYWYRQILGQGPELLVQFQDESVVDDSQLPKDRFSAERLKGVDSTLKIQPAELGDSAMYLCASSFEGQNEAFFGQGTRLTVV.

The chain combines TRBV7-6 with TRBJ2-7, with 12 bases fitting TRBD2. The V segment lost 2 bases and the J segment 6 bases; nucleotides outside the gene matches: 5. From germline, CDR1 is SGHVS and CDR2 FNYEAQ. This CDR3 has 15 amino acids. CDR3 sequence reads: CASSLTSGGKGEQYF. DNA of the CDR3: TGTGCCAGCAGCTTAACTAGCGGGGGGAAGGGCGAGCAGTACTTC.

V gene TRBV28 combines with J gene TRBJ2-2; 9 bases map to TRBD2. The CDR3 is 16 amino acids. The ends lost 2 bases at V and 0 bases at J; junction bases unmatched: 1. In germline, CDR1 is MDHEN, CDR2 SYDVKM. The CDR3 bases are TGTGCCAGCAGTTTAATAGCGGGGGCGAACACCGGGGAGCTGTTTTTT. Amino acids: CASSLIAGANTGELFF.

This chain joins TRBV6-1 and TRBJ1-2, with D perhaps TRBD1 (6 bases). CDR1 and CDR2 (germline): MNHNS, SASEGT. CDR3 length: 15 residues. Trimming took off 0 bases at V and 7 bases at J, with 15 bases between the two ends. CDR3 nucleotide sequence: TGTGCCAGCAGTGAAGCCGGCGGAGGGGGGGGTGGCTACACCTTC. Residues: CASSEAGGGGGGYTF.

This chain uses TRBV10-3 with TRBJ2-7; D unresolved. CDR1 is ENHRY and CDR2 is SYGVKD in the germline V gene. Trimming removed 2 bases from V and 3 bases from J, with 11 bases in between. The CDR3 covers 14 residues. The CDR3 DNA reads TGTGCCATCAGTGAGGGCGCGGTCAACTACGAGCAGTACTTC. Translated, it gives CAISEGAVNYEQYF.

The chain combines TRBV5-1 with TRBJ2-2; D perhaps matches TRBD1 (5 bases). The V end lost 1 base, the J end lost 4 bases, and 11 bases lay between the germline ends. CDR3 length: 15 residues. In germline, CDR1 is SGHRS, CDR2 YFSETQ. CDR3 nucleotide sequence: TGCGCCAGCAGCTTGATCGGGCAGGGCACCGGGGAGCTGTTTTTT. Translated, it gives CASSLIGQGTGELFF.

The V call is TRBV5-1, the J call TRBJ1-6, with 7 bases lining up with TRBD1. The CDR3 loop spans 15 amino acids. Germline CDR1 and CDR2: SGHRS and YFSETQ. Unmatched junction bases numbered 13, after V lost 6 bases and J lost 10 bases. CDR3 sequence: CASTWDRPSTSPLHF. CDR3 DNA sequence: TGCGCCAGCACCTGGGACAGACCTTCCACCTCACCCCTCCACTTT. Looking up the rest from reference TRBV5-1 and TRBJ1-6 gives the full variable domain: KAGVTQTPRYLIKTRGQQVTLSCSPISGHRSVSWYQQTPGQGLQFLFEYFSETQRNKGNFPGRFSGRQFSNSRSEMNVSTLELGDSALYLCASTWDRPSTSPLHFGNGTRLTVT.